These T cell receptor beta chains were read from a single sample in a study of T cells after posttransplantation cyclophosphamide. TCRdb keeps only in-frame clones here, not all; method: immunoSEQ multiplex PCR. The sample holds about 12,000 clones, roughly 1.9% seen once. This specimen was PBMCs, taken after allogeneic stem cell transplant with posttransplant cyclophosphamide. The receptors come from a male patient aged 25-45 years who received an allogeneic stem cell transplant from a related donor, was CMV-positive, and had no GVHD. T cells may partly derive from the graft donor. Each CDR3 is given with its conserved first and last residue. D genes are given only for firm matches. Rows give clone size only sometimes, using once, few, many, or a class for an expanded clone.

v_call: TRBV19
j_call: TRBJ2-7
d_call: -
clone_size: few
cdr3_aa: CASSIVGLADLVSYEQYF
cdr3_nt: TGTGCCAGTAGTATAGTCGGGTTGGCGGATCTAGTCTCCTACGAGCAGTACTTC

v_call: TRBV25-1
j_call: TRBJ1-3
d_call: TRBD1
clone_size: few
cdr3_aa: CATSQGAGNTIYF
cdr3_nt: TGTGCCACCAGTCAGGGGGCCGGAAACACCATATATTTT

v_call: TRBV11-2
j_call: TRBJ2-3
d_call: TRBD2
clone_size: few
cdr3_aa: CASSPPSGGADTQYF
cdr3_nt: TGTGCCAGCAGCCCCCCTAGCGGGGGAGCAGATACGCAGTATTTT

v_call: TRBV11-2
j_call: TRBJ2-7
d_call: TRBD2
clone_size: few
cdr3_aa: CASSHTSGGFYEQYF
cdr3_nt: TGTGCCAGCAGCCACACTAGCGGGGGGTTTTACGAGCAGTACTTC

v_call: TRBV13
j_call: TRBJ2-7
d_call: -
clone_size: -
cdr3_aa: CASSMGGDIPYEQYF
cdr3_nt: TGTGCCAGCAGCATGGGGGGGGACATCCCCTACGAGCAGTACTTC

v_call: TRBV11-2
j_call: TRBJ2-7
d_call: -
clone_size: -
cdr3_aa: CASSSRENHEQYF
cdr3_nt: TGTGCCAGCAGCTCCCGGGAGAACCACGAGCAGTACTTC

v_call: TRBV9
j_call: TRBJ2-2
d_call: TRBD2
clone_size: few
cdr3_aa: CASSVAKGTPLAGGHTGELFF
cdr3_nt: TGTGCCAGCAGCGTAGCTAAGGGGACCCCACTAGCGGGGGGCCACACCGGGGAGCTGTTTTTT

v_call: TRBV6-4
j_call: TRBJ2-3
d_call: TRBD1
clone_size: -
cdr3_aa: CASSTGGSADTQYF
cdr3_nt: TGTGCCAGCAGTACAGGGGGCAGCGCAGATACGCAGTATTTT

v_call: TRBV4-3
j_call: TRBJ2-7
d_call: TRBD1
clone_size: medium-sized
cdr3_aa: CASSQAQGASYEQYF
cdr3_nt: TGCGCCAGCAGCCAAGCCCAGGGGGCTAGCTACGAGCAGTACTTC

v_call: TRBV28
j_call: TRBJ2-7
d_call: -
clone_size: -
cdr3_aa: CASGAGSSYEQYF
cdr3_nt: TGTGCCAGCGGGGCCGGGAGCTCCTACGAGCAGTACTTC

v_call: TRBV6-1
j_call: TRBJ2-2
d_call: -
clone_size: -
cdr3_aa: CASSGGGGLRTGELFF
cdr3_nt: TGTGCCAGCAGTGGAGGGGGGGGCCTAAGGACCGGGGAGCTGTTTTTT

v_call: TRBV15
j_call: TRBJ2-5
d_call: TRBD1
clone_size: -
cdr3_aa: CATSRPGTGQETQYF
cdr3_nt: TGTGCCACCAGCCGACCCGGGACAGGTCAAGAGACCCAGTACTTC